This T cell receptor (beta chain) was observed in a study of blood T cell repertoires in COVID-19. Overall study context: Sites across the United States, Italy and Spain contributed samples from acute and convalescent COVID-19.

The assay was immunoSEQ multiplex PCR, and TCRdb's table has in-frame clones only and misses some. This sample yields 160,000 or so clones, of which about 86% are seen a single time; over 9% belongs to the top ten. V was trimmed by 2 bases and J by 1 base, leaving 12 bases between them. CDR1 and CDR2 from the germline V gene are SGHTA and FQGNSA. The CDR3 spans 16 residues. This receptor was taken from a woman in her sixties or seventies with COVID-19, enrolled during active disease. The specimen was peripheral blood. The chain is built from TRBV7-2 and TRBJ1-3; D possibly corresponds to TRBD1 (6 bases). CDR3 DNA sequence: TGTGCCAGCAGCTTACTTCCCAGGGGATCTGGAAACACCATATATTTT. Translated: CASSLLPRGSGNTIYF.